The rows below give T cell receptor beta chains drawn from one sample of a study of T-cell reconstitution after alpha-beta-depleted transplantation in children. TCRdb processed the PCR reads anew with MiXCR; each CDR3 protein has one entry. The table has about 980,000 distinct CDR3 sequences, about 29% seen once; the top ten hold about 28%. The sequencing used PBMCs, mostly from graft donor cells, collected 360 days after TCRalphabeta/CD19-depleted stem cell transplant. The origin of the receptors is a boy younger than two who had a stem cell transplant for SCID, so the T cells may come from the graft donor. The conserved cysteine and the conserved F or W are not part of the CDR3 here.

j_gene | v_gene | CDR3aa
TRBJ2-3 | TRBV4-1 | ASSQVREYTDTQY
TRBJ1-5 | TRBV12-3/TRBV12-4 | ASSSRGSRYQPQH
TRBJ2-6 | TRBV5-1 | ASSLWPLTGDNSGANVLT
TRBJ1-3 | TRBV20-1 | SARNAGSSGNTIY
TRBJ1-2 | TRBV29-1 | SVPATSNYGYT
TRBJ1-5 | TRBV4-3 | ASSQVLGPGQPQH
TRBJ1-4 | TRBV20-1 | SASRQLTNEKLF
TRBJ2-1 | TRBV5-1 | ASSLKPGQGKGYNEQF
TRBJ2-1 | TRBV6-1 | ASQWGQGARFRLGEQF
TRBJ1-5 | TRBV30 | AWSVPGLNQPQH
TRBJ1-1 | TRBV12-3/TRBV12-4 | ASSTGLNTEAF
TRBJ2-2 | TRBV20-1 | SARARDFRGTGELF
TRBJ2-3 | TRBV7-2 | ASSFSPGDTQY
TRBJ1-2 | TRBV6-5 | ASSYEGQGAIGYT
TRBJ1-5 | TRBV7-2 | ASSSMGVREPQH
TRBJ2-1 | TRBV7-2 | ASSSYDNEQF
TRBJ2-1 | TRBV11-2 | ASSRPRAGNNEQF
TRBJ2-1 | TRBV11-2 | ASTGLAGGLRLSNEQF
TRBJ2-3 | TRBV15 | ATSRDVTSFAQY
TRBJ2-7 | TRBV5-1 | ASSFGRGDSYEQY
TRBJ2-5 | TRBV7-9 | ASRVGQTQY
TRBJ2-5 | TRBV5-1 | ASSLRGTPQETQY
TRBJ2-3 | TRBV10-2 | ASTIVAPFATDTQY
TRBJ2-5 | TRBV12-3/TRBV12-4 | ASSLWTGVVFETQY
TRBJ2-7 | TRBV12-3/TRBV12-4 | ASSLNLGGPNPYEQY
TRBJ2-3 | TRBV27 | ASTRDRLTDTQY
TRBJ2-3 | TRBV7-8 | ASRSIAGGPDTQY
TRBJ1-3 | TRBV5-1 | ASSLASGGVRNTIY
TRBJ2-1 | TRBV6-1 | ASSPTGLSYNEQF
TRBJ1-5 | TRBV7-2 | ASSLGVPGTGVQPQH
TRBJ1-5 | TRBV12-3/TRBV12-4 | ASSRDPNQPQH
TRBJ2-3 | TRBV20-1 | SAGDGGTQY
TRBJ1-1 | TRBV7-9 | ASSFPMNTEAF
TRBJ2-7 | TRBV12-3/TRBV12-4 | ATADYLVSYEQY
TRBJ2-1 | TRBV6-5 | ASRGGNEQF
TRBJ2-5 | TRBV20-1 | SSRGPQYQETQY
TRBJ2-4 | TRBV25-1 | ASSGQGLAKNIQY
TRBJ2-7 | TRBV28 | ASSKIGTGGHEQY
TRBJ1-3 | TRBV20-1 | SASGGTSGNTIY
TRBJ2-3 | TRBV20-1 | SANFGGDTQY
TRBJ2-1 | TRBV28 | ASTLAGLSYNEQF
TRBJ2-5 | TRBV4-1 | ASSRPDRAETQY
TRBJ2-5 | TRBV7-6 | ASSSAGTGILQETQY
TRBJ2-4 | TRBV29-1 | SVVGGKNIQY
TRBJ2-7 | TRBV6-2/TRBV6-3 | ASTMAQASEQY
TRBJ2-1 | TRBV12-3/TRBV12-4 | ASSFSGQGF
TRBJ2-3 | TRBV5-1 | ASSLAHGPSTDTQY
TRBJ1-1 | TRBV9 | ASSGPGQQNTEAF
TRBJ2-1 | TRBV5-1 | ASSVRGGPSDEQF
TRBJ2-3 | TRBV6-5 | ASSYSAGQGIHTQY